Listed below are T cell receptor beta chains from one sample, sequenced in a study of HIV-infected patients and healthy controls. TCRdb itself ran the 5' RACE reads through MiXCR, one entry per CDR3 protein. The table records about 67,000 distinct CDR3 sequences, about 15% of them present only once. The sequencing input was CD4+ T cells from blood. The receptors here all came from a human donor in good health. Each CDR3 is given with its conserved first and last residue. D genes are given only for firm matches. Expanded clones are given a class, and other clones once, few, many or no size at all.

j_gene,len,abundance,v_gene,d_gene,CDR3aa,CDR3nt
TRBJ1-1,14,.,TRBV7-8,.,CASSASSQGNGAFF,TGTGCCAGCAGCGCCTCCTCACAGGGTAATGGAGCTTTCTTT
TRBJ2-3,15,.,TRBV6-5,.,CASSRTEGRAGTQYF,TGTGCCAGCAGCCGGACGGAGGGGCGAGCCGGTACGCAGTATTTT
TRBJ2-7,11,.,TRBV29-1,.,CSGSRGREQYF,TGCAGCGGTTCGAGGGGAAGGGAGCAGTACTTC
TRBJ1-5,17,once,TRBV19,.,CASSISSGNAVRKPQHF,TGTGCCAGTAGTATATCCTCGGGAAACGCGGTCCGTAAGCCCCAGCATTTT
TRBJ1-6,19,.,TRBV20-1,.,CSARDRSSGMSSYNSPLHF,TGCAGTGCTAGAGATCGAAGCTCAGGGATGAGCTCCTATAATTCACCCCTCCACTTT
TRBJ2-5,14,.,TRBV18,.,CASSPRQDQETQYF,TGTGCCAGCTCACCAAGGCAGGACCAAGAGACCCAGTACTTC
TRBJ2-5,13,.,TRBV18,.,CASSPTGPETQYF,TGTGCCAGCTCACCAACGGGTCCAGAGACCCAGTACTTC
TRBJ2-3,14,.,TRBV20-1,.,CSARVLGSPDTQYF,TGCAGTGCTAGAGTCCTAGGGTCCCCAGATACGCAGTATTTT
TRBJ2-5,13,many,TRBV3-1,TRBD1,CASTHNRGETQYF,TGTGCCAGCACCCATAACAGGGGAGAGACCCAGTACTTC
TRBJ2-7,12,.,TRBV6-2/TRBV6-3,.,CASSPFSAEQYF,TGTGCCAGCAGTCCCTTTTCGGCTGAGCAGTACTTC
TRBJ1-1,13,few,TRBV29-1,TRBD1,CSLKTQGATEAFF,TGCAGCTTAAAAACCCAGGGGGCGACTGAAGCTTTCTTT
TRBJ1-1,13,.,TRBV28,TRBD1,CASRPQGAAEAFF,TGTGCCAGCAGACCCCAGGGGGCTGCTGAAGCTTTCTTT
TRBJ2-1,20,.,TRBV25-1,TRBD2,CASSRLSKGLAGELYNEQFF,TGTGCCAGCAGCCGATTATCGAAAGGACTAGCGGGAGAGTTATACAATGAGCAGTTCTTC
TRBJ2-1,17,few,TRBV20-1,TRBD2,CSASQGSIGGGYNEQFF,TGCAGTGCTAGTCAGGGCTCCATAGGCGGGGGTTACAATGAGCAGTTCTTC
TRBJ2-7,14,.,TRBV6-5,.,CASSYSPVTYEQYF,TGTGCCAGCAGTTACTCGCCGGTTACCTACGAGCAGTACTTC
TRBJ1-4,14,few,TRBV12-3/TRBV12-4,.,CASSPPTTNEKLFF,TGTGCCAGCAGCCCTCCCACAACTAATGAAAAACTGTTTTTT
TRBJ2-3,12,few,TRBV6-2/TRBV6-3,.,CASSPTMDTQYF,TGTGCCAGCAGCCCTACCATGGATACGCAGTATTTT
TRBJ2-3,16,many,TRBV7-2,TRBD2,CASSYRLAGASDTQYF,TGTGCCAGCAGCTACCGACTAGCGGGGGCCTCCGATACGCAGTATTTT
TRBJ2-1,13,.,TRBV14,.,CASRRGSYNEQFF,TGTGCCAGCAGGAGGGGCTCCTACAATGAGCAGTTCTTC
TRBJ2-4,13,many,TRBV28,.,CASNREAGNIQYF,TGTGCCAGTAACAGGGAGGCGGGAAACATTCAGTACTTC
TRBJ2-3,14,.,TRBV7-2,.,CASSQARLTDTQYF,TGTGCCAGCAGCCAGGCGCGCCTCACAGATACGCAGTATTTT
TRBJ1-1,14,few,TRBV11-2,.,CASSLVSPNTEAFF,TGTGCCAGCAGCTTAGTTTCGCCGAACACTGAAGCTTTCTTT
TRBJ1-1,14,few,TRBV7-9,TRBD1,CASRTGQGSTEAFF,TGTGCCAGCAGGACTGGACAGGGGAGCACTGAAGCTTTCTTT
TRBJ2-7,15,.,TRBV5-1,.,CASSLDGARSYEQYF,TGCGCCAGCAGCTTGGATGGGGCCAGATCCTACGAGCAGTACTTC
TRBJ1-1,13,.,TRBV6-6,.,CASSYMGDTEAFF,TGTGCCAGCAGTTACATGGGGGATACTGAAGCTTTCTTT